This is a list of T cell receptor beta chains from one sample in a study of blood T cell repertoires in COVID-19. Clones were read by immunoSEQ multiplex PCR, and TCRdb kept only the in-frame ones, dropping some. The sample includes nearly 300,000 clones, 70% to 85% seen only once; the top ten take roughly 1.5%. Material: peripheral blood. The receptors were sampled from a human donor with COVID-19, enrolled during active disease. The donor label of this sample is uncertain. Both conserved end residues are part of each CDR3. A D gene is named only where the DNA matches it firmly. Not all rows give a size; the values are once, few, many and, for expanded clones, a class.

CDR3nt	CDR3aa	abundance	d_gene	j_gene	v_gene
TGTGCCAGCAGCTTGTTCTCCGGGACTGAGAATTCACCCCTCCACTTT	CASSLFSGTENSPLHF	NA	NA	TRBJ1-6	TRBV7-8
TGTGCCAGTAGTAAACGAACAGGGGGGGACACTGAAGCTTTCTTT	CASSKRTGGDTEAFF	NA	TRBD1	TRBJ1-1	TRBV19
TGTGCCAGCAGCTCCCTAGCGGGAGGGGAGCAGTTCTTC	CASSSLAGGEQFF	NA	TRBD2	TRBJ2-1	TRBV7-2
TGTGCCAGCAGCTTGACAGGGGGTAGGGGGAGGCACGAGCAGTACTTC	CASSLTGGRGRHEQYF	NA	TRBD1	TRBJ2-7	TRBV7-3
TGTGCCAGCAGCTTAGACGTGGCTGGCTACACCTTC	CASSLDVAGYTF	NA	NA	TRBJ1-2	TRBV7-2
TGTGCCAGCAGCCAAGCCCCGCTGGGGGAGGGTACAGATACGCAGTATTTT	CASSQAPLGEGTDTQYF	NA	TRBD2	TRBJ2-3	TRBV3-1/TRBV3-2
TGTGCCAGCAGCCCCGCGGAAGGCTACACCTTC	CASSPAEGYTF	NA	NA	TRBJ1-2	TRBV7-9
TGTGCCAGCAGCTTAGACAGGGCGGAGCTCTATGGCTACACCTTC	CASSLDRAELYGYTF	NA	NA	TRBJ1-2	TRBV7-9
TGTGCCAGCAGTCGTTCGAGTACGGGGGAGCTGTTTTTT	CASSRSSTGELFF	NA	NA	TRBJ2-2	TRBV25-1
TGTGCCAGCAGTTTGGGAGGGAGCGAGCAGTACTTC	CASSLGGSEQYF	NA	TRBD2	TRBJ2-7	TRBV12-3/TRBV12-4
TGTGCCAGCAGTTATAAATTACGGGGGGCGAGCTATGGCTACACCTTC	CASSYKLRGASYGYTF	NA	NA	TRBJ1-2	TRBV6-5
TGCGCCAGCAGCCAAGATCGGGGCAATCAGCCCCAGCATTTT	CASSQDRGNQPQHF	NA	NA	TRBJ1-5	TRBV4-1
TGTGCCAGCAGGCTGCCTCTGGGATGGGACAGGGGATACCTACGGGGTAATTCACCCCTCCACTTT	CASRLPLGWDRGYLRGNSPLHF	NA	TRBD1	TRBJ1-6	TRBV28
TGTGCCAGCAGTAAACTAACCGGGACACAATCGGAGCTGTTTTTT	CASSKLTGTQSELFF	NA	NA	TRBJ2-2	TRBV9
TGTGCCAGCAGCCGACAGGGGAACTATGGCTACACCTTC	CASSRQGNYGYTF	NA	TRBD1	TRBJ1-2	TRBV7-9
TGTGCCAGCTCCCTGACAGGTTCGAACACCGGGGAGCTGTTTTTT	CASSLTGSNTGELFF	NA	NA	TRBJ2-2	TRBV18
TGTGCCAGTAGTAAGGCACTGGGCCACCAAGAGACCCAGTACTTC	CASSKALGHQETQYF	once	NA	TRBJ2-5	TRBV19
TGTGCCAGTAGTATTACTAGCGGGAGCGGGTACGAGCAGTACTTC	CASSITSGSGYEQYF	NA	TRBD2	TRBJ2-7	TRBV19